A selection of T cell receptor beta chains follows, all from one sample in a study of tumor and adjacent non-tumor tissue in lung cancer. Each CDR3 protein gets one entry after TCRdb re-called the multiplex PCR reads with MiXCR. The table has 110,000 or so distinct CDR3 sequences, 60% to 65% seen once; the top ten hold over 15%. The sample taken for sequencing was distant non-tumor lung tissue. The source of these receptors is a man aged 55 to 70 with non-small cell lung cancer. The CDR3 runs from the conserved cysteine through the conserved F or W. The D gene is left open where the match is weak. Clone size is given for some rows only: seen once, a few or many times, or a class if the clone is expanded.

j_gene | abundance | d_gene | v_gene | CDR3nt | CDR3aa
TRBJ1-6 | once | . | TRBV6-5 | TGTGCCGGCAGGTGTCCCTATAATTCACCCCTCCACTTT | CAGRCPYNSPLHF
TRBJ2-1 | . | . | TRBV6-2/TRBV6-3 | TGTCCCAGCAGCCTCCGCCTAGACGATGAGCAGTTCTTC | CPSSLRLDDEQFF
TRBJ2-7 | . | TRBD2 | TRBV6-5 | TGTGCCAGCAGTTCGGGACTATGTGCTTACGAGCAGTACTTC | CASSSGLCAYEQYF
TRBJ1-2 | . | . | TRBV5-6 | TGTGCCAGCAGCTTCGGACTAGGACAGCTTATGGACTATGGCTACACCTTC | CASSFGLGQLMDYGYTF
TRBJ2-1 | . | TRBD1 | TRBV4-1 | TGTGCCAGCACCCAAGTCGGGACAGGGGACAATGAGCAATTCTTC | CASTQVGTGDNEQFF
TRBJ1-1 | . | . | TRBV5-1 | TGCGCCAGCAGCTTAAGGGGGAGAACCAACACTGAAGCTTTCTTT | CASSLRGRTNTEAFF
TRBJ2-1 | many | . | TRBV5-4 | TGTGCCAGCAGCCCCTCGGGGAATATAGTTGGTGAGCAGTTCTTC | CASSPSGNIVGEQFF
TRBJ1-1 | . | . | TRBV6-5 | TGTGCCAGCAGTGACACAGGACGGGGCACTGGAGCTTTCTTT | CASSDTGRGTGAFF
TRBJ1-5 | . | TRBD1 | TRBV12-3/TRBV12-4 | TGTGCCAGCAGAAAAGGGGGCGCAGGTCAGTCCCAGCATTTT | CASRKGGAGQSQHF
TRBJ1-5 | few | . | TRBV2 | TGTGCCAGCAGAGATCCAGAGTATAGCAATCAGCCCCAGCATTTT | CASRDPEYSNQPQHF
TRBJ2-1 | few | . | TRBV4-3 | TGCACCAGTAGCCAAGATGGCCTAACGGCGTACAATGAGCAGTTCTTC | CTSSQDGLTAYNEQFF
TRBJ2-2 | . | . | TRBV5-1 | TGCGCCAGCAGCATCCAGGACAGTACGAACAACGGGGAGCTGTTTTTT | CASSIQDSTNNGELFF
TRBJ2-3 | . | TRBD2 | TRBV20-1 | TGCAGTGCTAGGGGGCTAGCGGGACGCGCAGATACGCAGTATTTT | CSARGLAGRADTQYF
TRBJ2-1 | many | . | TRBV4-1 | TGCGCCAGCAGCCACACGGGAACTAACAATGAGCAGTTCTTC | CASSHTGTNNEQFF
TRBJ2-7 | . | TRBD1 | TRBV13 | TGTGCCAGCAGCTACAGGGGTAGTGGGGTCTCCTACCAGCAGTACTTC | CASSYRGSGVSYQQYF
TRBJ2-1 | . | TRBD2 | TRBV6-2/TRBV6-3 | TGTACCAGCAAAAGCGGGAGCTCCTACGATGAGCAGTTCTTC | CTSKSGSSYDEQFF
TRBJ2-1 | . | . | TRBV29-1 | TGTAGCTTTGAAGAGACTGGGCACAGTGAGCAGTTCTTC | CSFEETGHSEQFF
TRBJ1-6 | . | . | TRBV6-5 | TGTGCGGTAGGGGCTGATGCCTCACCCCTCCACTTT | CAVGADASPLHF
TRBJ2-7 | once | . | TRBV6-6 | TGTGCCAGCAGTTACTCAGGGAATTACGAGCGGTACTTC | CASSYSGNYERYF
TRBJ1-3 | . | TRBD1 | TRBV5-1 | TGCGCCAGCAGCCGGACCGGGACAGAGTCTGGAAACACCATATATTTT | CASSRTGTESGNTIYF
TRBJ2-7 | . | TRBD1 | TRBV6-6 | TGCGCCATCACCACACAGGGGGCCTACGAGCAGTACTTC | CAITTQGAYEQYF
TRBJ1-3 | . | . | TRBV29-1 | TGTAGCGTTCTAGCGGGAGAGCACTCTGGAAACACCATATATTTT | CSVLAGEHSGNTIYF
TRBJ1-5 | many | . | TRBV5-1 | TGCGCCAGCAGCTTGGGGGTGCCCAAGAATCAGCCCCAGCATTTT | CASSLGVPKNQPQHF